These 27 T cell receptor beta chains were sequenced from one sample in a study of blood T cell repertoires in COVID-19. Libraries were prepared by immunoSEQ multiplex PCR; TCRdb keeps only in-frame clonotypes and omits some of them. The sample lists about 73,000 clones, around 83% occurring once. The sequenced material came from peripheral blood. Receptor source: a man aged 50 to 60 with active COVID-19.

V gene TRBV5-5 combines with J gene TRBJ2-1; 12 nucleotides align to TRBD2. CDR1 is SGHKS and CDR2 is YYEKEE in the germline V gene (reference sequence). V gave up 6 bases and J gave up 4 bases; unmatched junction bases: 2. This CDR3 spans 14 amino acids. CDR3: CASILAGGYNEQFF. The CDR3 nucleotides are TGTGCCAGCATACTAGCGGGGGGTTACAATGAGCAGTTCTTC. Full variable domain (rest looked up from reference TRBV5-5 and TRBJ2-1): DAGVTQSPTHLIKTRGQQVTLRCSPISGHKSVSWYQQVLGQGPQFIFQYYEKEERGRGNFPDRFSARQFPNYSSELNVNALLLGDSALYLCASILAGGYNEQFFGPGTRLTVL.

CDR3 in amino acids: CASSEGRGGSYEQYF. In DNA form, the CDR3 reads TGTGCCAGCAGTGAAGGACGGGGAGGCTCCTACGAGCAGTACTTC. The chain carries TRBV6-1 and TRBJ2-7, with D perhaps TRBD2 (6 bases). This CDR3 has 15 amino acids. The germline V gene has CDR1 MNHNS and CDR2 SASEGT. The V and J ends lost 1 base and 0 bases respectively, with 10 bases between them.

Points on this clone: The same CDR3 is also encoded by other DNA sequences in this sample. The rearrangement links TRBV5-1 to TRBJ2-5; perhaps TRBD2 as D (5 bases). The V gene's germline CDR1 is SGHRS and CDR2 YFSETQ. This CDR3 spans 13 amino acids. Trimming left V 2 bases short and J 5 bases short, with 10 bases between. In DNA form, the CDR3 reads TGCGCCAGCAGCTTAGGACCGGGGGAGACCCAGTACTTC. It is translated as CASSLGPGETQYF.

The J gene is TRBJ2-5, the V gene TRBV15; 7 positions agree with TRBD2. In germline, CDR1 is LNHNV, CDR2 YYDKDF (reference sequence). With V trimmed by 4 bases and J by 5 bases, 7 bases remained unmatched. The length of the CDR3 is 14 residues. CDR3 bases: TGTGCCACCAGCAAGGGAGGGGAACGGGAGACCCAGTACTTC. Encoded protein: CATSKGGERETQYF.

The chain joins TRBV7-2 to TRBJ2-1; 13 nucleotides match TRBD2. The CDR3 spans 16 residues. V lost 5 bases and J lost 4; bases outside the gene matches: 5. CDR1 and CDR2 (germline): SGHTA, FQGNSA. The CDR3 loop is CASSPPGLAGYNEQFF. CDR3 nucleotides: TGTGCCAGCAGCCCCCCGGGACTAGCGGGGTACAATGAGCAGTTCTTC.

This clone appeared a single time. This sequence joins TRBV7-6 and TRBJ2-5; 11 bases align to TRBD2. CDR3 size: 15 residues. V was clipped by 1 base and J by 4 bases; unmatched bases: 2. Per germline, CDR1 SGHVS and CDR2 FNYEAQ. Here the CDR3 DNA reads TGTGCCAGCAGCTTAGTCCTAGCGGGGGGAGAGACCCAGTACTTC. Translation: CASSLVLAGGETQYF.

The chain is built from TRBV3-1 (or the pseudogene TRBV3-2) and TRBJ2-7; D is possibly TRBD2 (5 bases). CDR1 is LGHDT and CDR2 is YNNKEL in the germline V gene (reference sequence). CDR3 length: 14 amino acids. The V and J ends lost 4 bases and 2 bases respectively, with 12 bases between them. The CDR3 protein is CASSRPDLTYEQYF. The CDR3, as DNA: TGTGCCAGCAGCCGCCCGGACTTAACCTACGAGCAGTACTTC.

The chain employs TRBV19 and TRBJ2-1, with 9 bases identical to TRBD2. With 7 bases clipped from V and 7 bases from J, the junction kept 8 bases outside the gene matches. CDR3 length: 14 amino acids. Germline CDR1 reads LNHDA; CDR2 reads SQIVND (reference sequence). CDR3 in amino acids: CASNWGLARNEQFF. The CDR3 nucleotides read TGTGCCAGTAACTGGGGACTAGCAAGGAATGAGCAGTTCTTC.

The rearrangement uses TRBV5-8 and TRBJ1-4; 9 bases match TRBD1. The V gene's germline CDR1 is SGHTS and CDR2 YDEGEE. V shed 2 bases, J shed 4 bases, and the junction held 6 bases outside the gene matches. The CDR3 spans 16 residues. The CDR3 sequence: CASSLGTGSFNEKLFF. The DNA for the CDR3 is TGTGCCAGCAGCTTAGGGACAGGGTCTTTTAATGAAAAACTGTTTTTT.

This clone has a single count. The rearrangement joins TRBV6-2 or TRBV6-3 to TRBJ2-7; D perhaps matches TRBD2 (6 bases). This CDR3 has 13 amino acids. Germline V gene lookup returns CDR1 MNHEY and CDR2 SVGEGT. Trimming took 0 bases from V and 7 from J, leaving 10 bases between them. In DNA, the CDR3 is TGTGCCAGCAGTTACTCTTCGGAGGGAGAGCAGTACTTC. This sequence encodes CASSYSSEGEQYF.

This clone was counted a few times. This sequence joins TRBV14 and TRBJ2-7; possible D gene TRBD1, 5 bases. With 2 bases removed from V and 3 bases from J, the gap between germline ends came to 14 bases. Germline V gives CDR1 SGHDN, CDR2 FVKESK. The CDR3 contains 15 residues. In DNA form, the CDR3 reads TGTGCCAGCAGCCAACTAAACAGGCCAGTCTACGAGCAGTACTTC. Residues: CASSQLNRPVYEQYF.

V is TRBV19 and J is TRBJ1-1; TRBD1 aligns across 9 bases. Germline V lookup: CDR1 LNHDA, CDR2 SQIVND (reference sequence). V dropped 4 bases and J dropped 4; count of bases not matched to a gene: 10. The CDR3 totals 16 residues. For the CDR3, the DNA is TGTGCCAGTAGTAAACAGGGGGCAAGGCAGTCCACTGAAGCTTTCTTT. This codes for CASSKQGARQSTEAFF. Combining the CDR3 with reference TRBV19 and TRBJ1-1 gives the whole variable domain DGGITQSPKYLFRKEGQNVTLSCEQNLNHDAMYWYRQDPGQGLRLIYYSQIVNDFQKGDIAEGYSVSREKKESFPLTVTSAQKNPTAFYLCASSKQGARQSTEAFFGQGTRLTVV.

The V and J genes are TRBV4-1 and TRBJ2-3; D possibly corresponds to TRBD2 (5 bases). Deletions cut 1 base from V and 0 bases from J, with 11 bases between. The length of the CDR3 is 16 residues. The germline V gene has CDR1 MGHRA and CDR2 YSYEKL. The CDR3 sequence: CASSQALRGSTDTQYF. In DNA form, the CDR3 reads TGCGCCAGCAGCCAAGCTCTTCGCGGGAGCACAGATACGCAGTATTTT.

The rearrangement links TRBV19 to TRBJ1-1; D may be TRBD1 (5 bases). CDR3 length: 15 residues. Per the germline V gene, CDR1 is LNHDA and CDR2 is SQIVND (reference sequence). Trimming cost V 4 bases and J 0 bases, with 12 bases left between them. CDR3 bases: TGTGCCAGTAGTACCAGGGTATTGCTGAACACTGAAGCTTTCTTT. Protein product: CASSTRVLLNTEAFF.

J is TRBJ1-2 and V is TRBV19; a weak D match, TRBD1 (5 bases). The CDR3 contains 13 residues. V was cut by 3 bases and J by 4 bases, with 9 bases left in between. CDR1 and CDR2 (germline): LNHDA, SQIVND (reference sequence). CDR3 residues: CASSMGGPYGYTF. The CDR3 nucleotides are TGTGCCAGTAGTATGGGGGGACCCTATGGCTACACCTTC.

The CDR3 nucleotides are TGTGCCAGCAGCAGAACAGGGGGCGGGACCGGGGAGCTGTTTTTT. It codes for CASSRTGGGTGELFF. The V call is TRBV6-5, the J call TRBJ2-2, with 9 bases aligning to TRBD1. Germline V gives CDR1 MNHEY, CDR2 SVGAGI. CDR3 size: 15 residues. Trimming removed 6 bases from V and 5 bases from J; junction bases left unmatched: 7.

The genes are TRBV5-6 and TRBJ1-1; D ambiguous. The length of the CDR3 is 15 residues. V was cut by 4 bases and J by 0 bases, with 13 bases left in between. Germline V gives CDR1 SGHDT, CDR2 YYEEEE. CDR3 sequence: CASSPPFRVNTEAFF. The CDR3 coding sequence is TGTGCCAGCAGCCCACCTTTTCGGGTGAACACTGAAGCTTTCTTT.

This chain connects TRBV6-2 or TRBV6-3 to TRBJ2-5; a possible D gene is TRBD2 (5 bases). Per the germline V gene, CDR1 is MNHEY and CDR2 is SVGEGT. V gave up 6 bases and J gave up 5 bases, with 16 bases separating them. The length of the CDR3 is 14 residues. The CDR3 DNA follows: TGTGCCAGCAGCCCCCTTACTAGAAGGGAGACCCAGTACTTC. Translated, it gives CASSPLTRRETQYF.

V is TRBV6-5 and J is TRBJ2-7, with D unclear. V was clipped by 0 bases and J by 3 bases, with 6 bases between them. The CDR3 has 13 amino acids. Germline CDR1 and CDR2: MNHEY and SVGAGI. The CDR3 protein is CASSYSFLYEQYF. CDR3 in DNA: TGTGCCAGCAGTTACTCCTTCCTCTACGAGCAGTACTTC.

CDR3 residues: CASSQVVADPPLEQYF. CDR3 DNA sequence: TGTGCCAGCAGCCAAGTTGTAGCTGATCCCCCCCTCGAGCAGTACTTC. The V gene is TRBV4-2, the J gene TRBJ2-7; D is unclear. The V and J ends lost 1 base and 6 bases respectively, with 19 bases between them. Germline V lookup: CDR1 LGHNA, CDR2 YNFKEQ. The CDR3 length is 16 residues.

Concerning this clone: The identical CDR3 is also encoded by other nucleotide sequences in the sample. This chain connects TRBV15 to TRBJ2-1, with 10 bases identical to TRBD2. CDR1 is LNHNV and CDR2 is YYDKDF in the germline V gene (reference sequence). This CDR3 has 15 amino acids. V was pared by 3 bases and J by 4 bases, with 3 bases of the junction left unmatched. CDR3 nucleotide sequence: TGTGCCACCAGCAGGGCTAGCGGGAGATACAATGAGCAGTTCTTC. This gives the protein CATSRASGRYNEQFF.

The V and J genes are TRBV7-9 and TRBJ1-2, with 7 bases fitting TRBD1. Per the germline V gene, CDR1 is SEHNR and CDR2 is FQNEAQ (reference sequence). This CDR3 contains 14 residues. The V and J ends lost 5 bases and 8 bases, in that order; junction bases with no gene match: 11. The CDR3 bases are TGTGCCAGCAGCGCCCGGGACAGCCCGCGGGGCTACACCTTC. Protein product: CASSARDSPRGYTF. Together with reference TRBV7-9 and TRBJ1-2, the CDR3 gives the full variable domain: DTGVSQNPRHKITKRGQNVTFRCDPISEHNRLYWYRQTLGQGPEFLTYFQNEAQLEKSRLLSDRFSAERPKGSFSTLEIQRTEQGDSAMYLCASSARDSPRGYTFGSGTRLTVV.

V and J are TRBV18 and TRBJ1-2, with 11 bases that match TRBD1. V was clipped by 2 bases and J by 1 base; unmatched bases: 6. The CDR3 contains 17 residues. Germline loops: CDR1 KGHSH, CDR2 LQKENI. CDR3 coding DNA: TGTGCCAGCTCACCAGGGACAGGGGGAGAGCTTAACTATGGCTACACCTTC. Protein: CASSPGTGGELNYGYTF.

J is TRBJ2-5 and V is TRBV15; 11 nucleotides match TRBD2. V was clipped by 0 bases and J by 5 bases; unmatched bases: 11. This CDR3 is 18 amino acids long. Germline-derived CDR1 and CDR2 are LNHNV and YYDKDF (reference sequence). This chain's CDR3 is CATSRDLVAGGRRETQYF. CDR3 coding DNA: TGTGCCACCAGCAGAGATCTGGTAGCGGGAGGGCGAAGGGAGACCCAGTACTTC.

This clone came up a few times. The CDR3 reads CASSPSTSGSQNEQFF. The CDR3 DNA reads as TGTGCCAGCAGCCCCTCGACTAGCGGGAGTCAGAATGAGCAGTTCTTC. The rearrangement uses TRBV4-2 and TRBJ2-1, with 12 bases lining up with TRBD2. V dropped 4 bases and J dropped 7; count of bases not matched to a gene: 8. CDR1 and CDR2 (germline): LGHNA, YNFKEQ. The CDR3 contains 16 residues.

This clone appeared many times. Additional DNA sequences in this sample encode the identical CDR3. The chain is built from TRBV5-1 and TRBJ1-1, with 8 bases lining up with TRBD1. This CDR3 is 15 amino acids long. The germline V gene has CDR1 SGHRS and CDR2 YFSETQ. The V gene end was trimmed by 0 bases and the J gene end by 4 bases; junction bases not matched to a gene: 5. For the CDR3, the DNA is TGCGCCAGCAGCTTGGGTGACAGGGGAGTCACTGAAGCTTTCTTT. Residues: CASSLGDRGVTEAFF. The full variable domain, completed using reference TRBV5-1 and TRBJ1-1, is KAGVTQTPRYLIKTRGQQVTLSCSPISGHRSVSWYQQTPGQGLQFLFEYFSETQRNKGNFPGRFSGRQFSNSRSEMNVSTLELGDSALYLCASSLGDRGVTEAFFGQGTRLTVV.

V and J are TRBV5-1 and TRBJ2-1; 11 nucleotides align to TRBD1. The V segment lost 4 bases and the J segment 7 bases; nucleotides outside the gene matches: 7. The germline V gene has CDR1 SGHRS and CDR2 YFSETQ. This CDR3 spans 15 amino acids. The CDR3 here is CASSQGTGGLNEQFF. Written as DNA, the CDR3 is TGCGCCAGCAGCCAGGGGACAGGGGGGTTGAATGAGCAGTTCTTC. Full variable domain (rest looked up from reference TRBV5-1 and TRBJ2-1): KAGVTQTPRYLIKTRGQQVTLSCSPISGHRSVSWYQQTPGQGLQFLFEYFSETQRNKGNFPGRFSGRQFSNSRSEMNVSTLELGDSALYLCASSQGTGGLNEQFFGPGTRLTVL.